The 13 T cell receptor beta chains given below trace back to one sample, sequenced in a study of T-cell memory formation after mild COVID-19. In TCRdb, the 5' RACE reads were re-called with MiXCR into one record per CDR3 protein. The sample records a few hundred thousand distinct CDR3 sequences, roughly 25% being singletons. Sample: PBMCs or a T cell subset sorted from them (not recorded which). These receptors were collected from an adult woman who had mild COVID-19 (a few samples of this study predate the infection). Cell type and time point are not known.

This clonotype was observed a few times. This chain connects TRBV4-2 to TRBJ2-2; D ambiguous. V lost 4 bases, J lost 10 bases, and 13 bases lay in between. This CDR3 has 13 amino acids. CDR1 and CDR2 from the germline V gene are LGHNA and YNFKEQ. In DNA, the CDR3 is TGTGCCAGCAGCCCCCTCCTCGTTACGGAGCTGTTTTTT. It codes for CASSPLLVTELFF.

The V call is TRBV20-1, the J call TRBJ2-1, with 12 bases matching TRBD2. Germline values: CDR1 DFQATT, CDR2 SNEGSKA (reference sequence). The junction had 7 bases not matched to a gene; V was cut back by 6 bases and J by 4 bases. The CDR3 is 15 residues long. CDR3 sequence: CSANTGTSGYNEQFF. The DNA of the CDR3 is TGCAGTGCCAACACCGGGACTAGCGGGTACAATGAGCAGTTCTTC.

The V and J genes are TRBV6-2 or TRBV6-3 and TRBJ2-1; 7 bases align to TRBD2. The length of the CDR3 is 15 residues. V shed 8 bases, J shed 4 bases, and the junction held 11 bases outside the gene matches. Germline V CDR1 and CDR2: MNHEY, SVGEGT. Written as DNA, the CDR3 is TGTGCCAGCGTAAGGAGGAGCGGGGCTTACAATGAGCAGTTCTTC. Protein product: CASVRRSGAYNEQFF.

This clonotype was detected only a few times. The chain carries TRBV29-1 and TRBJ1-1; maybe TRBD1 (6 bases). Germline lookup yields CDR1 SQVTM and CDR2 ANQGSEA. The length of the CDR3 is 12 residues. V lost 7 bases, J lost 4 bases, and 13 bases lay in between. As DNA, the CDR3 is TGCAGCGCCTTGAAGGGGGGCACTGAAGCTTTCTTT. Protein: CSALKGGTEAFF.

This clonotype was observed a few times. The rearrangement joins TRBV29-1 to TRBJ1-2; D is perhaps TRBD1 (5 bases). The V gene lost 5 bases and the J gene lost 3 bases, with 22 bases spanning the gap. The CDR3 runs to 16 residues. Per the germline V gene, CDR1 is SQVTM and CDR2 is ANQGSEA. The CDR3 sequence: CSVLTEWVETDYGYTF. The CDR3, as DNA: TGCAGCGTTTTGACAGAGTGGGTCGAGACTGACTATGGCTACACCTTC.

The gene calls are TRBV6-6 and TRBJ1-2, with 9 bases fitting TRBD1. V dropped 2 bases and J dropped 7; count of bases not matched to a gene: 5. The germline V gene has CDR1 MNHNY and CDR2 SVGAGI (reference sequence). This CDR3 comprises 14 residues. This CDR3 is CASSYTTGGPGYTF. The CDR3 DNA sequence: TGTGCCAGCAGTTACACGACAGGGGGACCTGGCTACACCTTC.

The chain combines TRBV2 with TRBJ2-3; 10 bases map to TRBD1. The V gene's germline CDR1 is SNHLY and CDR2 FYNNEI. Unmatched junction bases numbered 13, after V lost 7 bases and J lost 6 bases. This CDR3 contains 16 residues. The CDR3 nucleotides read TGTGCCAGCACCCAATGGGGGACAGGGGCAGGGGATACGCAGTATTTT. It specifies CASTQWGTGAGDTQYF.

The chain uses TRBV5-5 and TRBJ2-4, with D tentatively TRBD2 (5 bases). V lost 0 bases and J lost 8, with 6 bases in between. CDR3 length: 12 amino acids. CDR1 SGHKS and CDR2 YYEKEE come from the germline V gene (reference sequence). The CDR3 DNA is TGTGCCAGCAGCTTGGAGGGAGACATTCAGTACTTC. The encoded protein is CASSLEGDIQYF. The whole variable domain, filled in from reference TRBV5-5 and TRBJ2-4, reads DAGVTQSPTHLIKTRGQQVTLRCSPISGHKSVSWYQQVLGQGPQFIFQYYEKEERGRGNFPDRFSARQFPNYSSELNVNALLLGDSALYLCASSLEGDIQYFGAGTRLSVL.

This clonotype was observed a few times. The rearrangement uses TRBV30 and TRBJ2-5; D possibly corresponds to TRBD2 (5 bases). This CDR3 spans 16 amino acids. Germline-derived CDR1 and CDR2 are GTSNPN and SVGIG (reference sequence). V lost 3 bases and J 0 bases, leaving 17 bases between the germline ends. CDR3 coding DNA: TGTGCCTGGAGCGGGGTCCACTGGGGATACCAAGAGACCCAGTACTTC. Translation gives CAWSGVHWGYQETQYF.

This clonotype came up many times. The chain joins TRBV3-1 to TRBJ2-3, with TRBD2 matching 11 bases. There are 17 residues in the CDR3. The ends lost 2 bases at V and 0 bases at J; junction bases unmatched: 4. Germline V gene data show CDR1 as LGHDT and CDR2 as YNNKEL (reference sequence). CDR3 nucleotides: TGTGCCAGCAGCCAAAATAGCGGGGGGGGTAGCACAGATACGCAGTATTTT. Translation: CASSQNSGGGSTDTQYF.

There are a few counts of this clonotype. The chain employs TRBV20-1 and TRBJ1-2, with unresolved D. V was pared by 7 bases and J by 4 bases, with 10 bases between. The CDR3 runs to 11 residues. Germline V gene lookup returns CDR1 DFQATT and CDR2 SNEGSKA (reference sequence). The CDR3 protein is CSVLPLYGYTF. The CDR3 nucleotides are TGCAGTGTCCTCCCCCTCTATGGCTACACCTTC.

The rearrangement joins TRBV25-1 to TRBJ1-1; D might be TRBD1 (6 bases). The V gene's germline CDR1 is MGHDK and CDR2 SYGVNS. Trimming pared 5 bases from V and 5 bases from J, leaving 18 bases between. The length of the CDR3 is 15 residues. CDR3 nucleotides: TGTGCCAGCAGTTCGAGAATGGGGGGCGAAACTGAAGCTTTCTTT. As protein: CASSSRMGGETEAFF.

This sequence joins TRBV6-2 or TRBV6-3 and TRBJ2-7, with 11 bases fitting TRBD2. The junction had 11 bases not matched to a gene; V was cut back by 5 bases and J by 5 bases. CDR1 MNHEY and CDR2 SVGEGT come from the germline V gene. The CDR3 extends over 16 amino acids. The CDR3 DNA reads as TGTGCCAGCAGTCACCCGCTAGCGGGAGGAATGGACGAGCAGTACTTC. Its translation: CASSHPLAGGMDEQYF.